Listed below are T cell receptor beta chains from one sample, sequenced in a study of identical twins. TCRdb re-called the 5' RACE reads through MiXCR, storing one row per CDR3 protein. This sample yields roughly 570,000 distinct CDR3 sequences, of which approximately 10% are seen a single time; roughly 3% belongs to the top ten. This sample was also put to use in a study of yellow fever vaccine responses in identical twins.

Material: PBMCs. The source is a woman between 18 and 29 years old in good health. CDR3s include the opening cysteine and the closing phenylalanine or tryptophan. The D gene is left open where the match is weak. Size tells how often a clone was seen (once, few, many) or the class of an expanded clone, and some rows leave it out.

J gene | D gene | clone size | V gene | CDR3 DNA | CDR3 protein
TRBJ1-4 | . | few | TRBV4-2 | TGTGCCAGCAGCCAAGGGAATTCGGGACAAAGGTTTTTT | CASSQGNSGQRFF
TRBJ2-7 | TRBD2 | many | TRBV5-1 | TGCGCCAGCAGCTCCCTTGAAGCGGGGGCTCTCGAGCAGTACTTC | CASSSLEAGALEQYF
TRBJ2-3 | TRBD1 | few | TRBV18 | TGTGCCAGCTCCGAACAGGGGGCGAAGGCAGATACGCAGTATTTT | CASSEQGAKADTQYF
TRBJ2-7 | TRBD1 | . | TRBV20-1 | TGCAGTGCTAGAGCCGGGACAGGGAGCTACGAGCAGTACTTC | CSARAGTGSYEQYF
TRBJ1-2 | . | many | TRBV12-3/TRBV12-4 | TGTGCCAGCAGTTTAGGGGCGGTCTATGGCTACACCTTC | CASSLGAVYGYTF
TRBJ2-7 | . | many | TRBV20-1 | TGCAGTGGAGGGTCTTCCGCGTCCTACGAGCAGTACTTC | CSGGSSASYEQYF
TRBJ1-1 | . | . | TRBV28 | TGTGCCAGTGGACCGAACACTGAAGCTTTCTTT | CASGPNTEAFF
TRBJ1-5 | TRBD1 | few | TRBV12-3/TRBV12-4 | TGTGCCAGCAGACCCACAGGGGGCAATCAGCCCCAGCATTTT | CASRPTGGNQPQHF
TRBJ2-2 | . | few | TRBV2 | TGTGCCGCGGCCGGGGATACGAACACCGGGGAGCTGTTTTTT | CAAAGDTNTGELFF
TRBJ2-5 | TRBD2 | few | TRBV27 | TGTGCCAGCAGTTTTAGGTCACTAGCGGGAATTTCGTCAGAGACCCAGTACTTC | CASSFRSLAGISSETQYF
TRBJ2-3 | . | many | TRBV12-3/TRBV12-4 | TGTGCCAGCAGTTTCTTGGGGGGCCAAGATACGCAGTATTTT | CASSFLGGQDTQYF
TRBJ2-6 | TRBD1 | few | TRBV11-1 | TGTGCCAGCAGCGACACCGGGACAGGGGGCCTGGATGGGGCCAACGTCCTGACTTTC | CASSDTGTGGLDGANVLTF
TRBJ2-7 | TRBD2 | few | TRBV5-6 | TGTGCCAGCAGCTTCCGGGGGGGCTCGGTCGAGCAGTACTTC | CASSFRGGSVEQYF
TRBJ2-6 | . | few | TRBV4-3 | TGCGCCAGCAGCCAAGTTTTCGGATCTGGGGCCAACGTCCTGACTTTC | CASSQVFGSGANVLTF
TRBJ2-2 | TRBD1 | many | TRBV29-1 | TGCAGCGTTCTGGATAGGACAGGGACGAACACCGGGGAGCTGTTTTTT | CSVLDRTGTNTGELFF
TRBJ2-7 | . | few | TRBV29-1 | TGCAGCGTTGAGGCGGGACAGCCCTACGAGCAGTACTTC | CSVEAGQPYEQYF